The source of this TCR beta chain is a study of breast tumors, draining lymph nodes, adjacent tissues. Study-level points and caveats: Tumor T cell lymph node origin was a supported hypothesis, not proven. The data were judged consistent with most tumor T cells coming from lymph node and expanding in tumor.

Of note for this clonotype: The target antigen is unknown.

The lymph nodes were axillary draining lymph nodes from breast cancer patients. TCRdb used MiXCR to reprocess the multiplex PCR reads, holding one entry per CDR3 protein. The table lists about 180,000 distinct CDR3 sequences, about 30% of them singletons. The TCR comes from a female donor with breast cancer. Some clones in this sample may be carry-over from other donors' samples. The material sequenced was axillary lymph node tissue.

Here the CDR3 DNA reads TGCAGTGCTGGGCGGGGCAGGGTGTACAATGAGCAGTATTTT. Translation: CSAGRGRVYNEQYF. V usage is TRBV20-1 and J usage is TRBJ2-3; perhaps TRBD2 as D (6 bases). Germline lookup yields CDR1 DFQATT and CDR2 SNEGSKA (reference sequence). The CDR3 loop spans 14 amino acids. V lost 5 bases and J lost 11, with 23 bases in between.